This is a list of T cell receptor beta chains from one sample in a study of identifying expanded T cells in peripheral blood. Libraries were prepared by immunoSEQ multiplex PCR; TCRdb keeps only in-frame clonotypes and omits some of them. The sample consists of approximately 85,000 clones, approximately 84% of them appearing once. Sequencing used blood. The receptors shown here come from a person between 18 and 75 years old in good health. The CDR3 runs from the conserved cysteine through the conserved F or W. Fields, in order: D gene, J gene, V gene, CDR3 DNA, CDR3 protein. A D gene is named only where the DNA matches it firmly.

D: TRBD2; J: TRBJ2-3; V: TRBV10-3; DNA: TGTGCCATCAGTGAAGAGACTAGCGGGACAGATACGCAGTATTTT; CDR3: CAISEETSGTDTQYF
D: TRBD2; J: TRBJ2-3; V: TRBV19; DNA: TGTGCCAGTAGTATAGTCGGGGTACTAGCGGGAGGCACAGATACGCAGTATTTT; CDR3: CASSIVGVLAGGTDTQYF
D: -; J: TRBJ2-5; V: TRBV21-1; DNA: TGTGCCAGCAGCGAGAAAGGTGAGACCCAGTACTTC; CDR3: CASSEKGETQYF
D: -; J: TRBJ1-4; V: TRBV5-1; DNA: TGCGCCAGCAGTCTGGACGGGGCAACTAATGAAAAACTGTTTTTT; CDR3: CASSLDGATNEKLFF
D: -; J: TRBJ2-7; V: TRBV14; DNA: TGTGCCAGCAGCCAAACTAGAAACGAGCAGTACTTC; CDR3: CASSQTRNEQYF
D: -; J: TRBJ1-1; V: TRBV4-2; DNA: TGTGCCAGCAGCCAATTGGGGAGGGGAGACACTGAAGCTTTCTTT; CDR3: CASSQLGRGDTEAFF
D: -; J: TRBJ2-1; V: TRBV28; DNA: TGTGCCAGCCAGGAGGACTCCTACAATGAGCAGTTCTTC; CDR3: CASQEDSYNEQFF
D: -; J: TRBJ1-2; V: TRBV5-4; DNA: TGTGCCAGCAGCTTGGGCCGCGGTCAAAACTATGGCTACACCTTC; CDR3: CASSLGRGQNYGYTF
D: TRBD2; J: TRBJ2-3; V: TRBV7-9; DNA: TGTGCCAGCAGCCCTCGTAGCGGGGGGTTTCTAGCTACAGATACGCAGTATTTT; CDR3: CASSPRSGGFLATDTQYF
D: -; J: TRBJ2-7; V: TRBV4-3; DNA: TGCGCCAGCAGCCAAGCGAGCCAGGGGGGCCACGAGCAGTACTTC; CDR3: CASSQASQGGHEQYF